The subject of this entry is one TCR beta chain. What it binds is not known. This sample was taken from a study of long-term antiretroviral therapy in people with HIV. Study-wide findings and caveats: Absence of data on ART adherence, viral resistance or therapy changes was noted. The range of CDR3 lengths in HIV repertoires proved narrower than that found in controls.

From germline, CDR1 is SGHVS and CDR2 FNYEAQ. The junction had 9 bases not matched to a gene; V was cut back by 5 bases and J by 2 bases. The CDR3 is 16 residues long. Researchers ran immunoSEQ v3.0 at survey level. The data were produced by immunoSEQ multiplex PCR, yet TCRdb's version contains in-frame clones alone and is incomplete. The data contain tens of thousands of clones, about 77% of them singletons. The chain recombines TRBV7-6 with TRBJ2-7; 10 bases line up with TRBD1. Source: unsorted PBMCs, taken 0.5 years after starting antiretroviral therapy. The TCR sequence derives from a woman in her forties with HIV. In DNA, the CDR3 is TGTGCCAGCAGCCAGCTCTTGGGACAGGGGACCTACGAGCAGTACTTC. It yields the protein CASSQLLGQGTYEQYF.